Listed here are 4 T cell receptor beta chains from one sample, sequenced in a study of T cell responses to AZD1222 COVID-19 vaccine. Method: immunoSEQ multiplex PCR; TCRdb's copy keeps in-frame clones and lacks some. The repertoire includes 150,000 to 200,000 clones, 70% to 90% of them detected once, and around a tenth sits in the top ten. This material consisted of peripheral blood, taken 28 days after the second AZD1222 dose. These receptors were obtained from an adult who received the AZD1222 COVID-19 vaccine.

This rearrangement joins TRBV29-1 to TRBJ2-1; 9 nucleotides align to TRBD2. Germline V lookup: CDR1 SQVTM, CDR2 ANQGSEA. The junction had 15 bases not matched to a gene; V was cut back by 1 base and J by 8 bases. There are 17 residues in the CDR3. CDR3 nucleotide sequence: TGCAGCGTTGAAGCTAGACTGGGCGGGGGGGCCGTATATGAGCAGTTCTTC. It specifies CSVEARLGGGAVYEQFF.

The chain carries TRBV9 and TRBJ1-1; 8 nucleotides line up with TRBD1. Per the germline V gene, CDR1 is SGDLS and CDR2 is YYNGEE. The CDR3 length is 16 residues. V lost 4 bases to trimming and J lost 5 bases; unmatched junction nucleotides: 13. The CDR3 DNA reads as TGTGCCAGCAGCACCGGACAGGGACGGTTATCGACTGAAGCTTTCTTT. As protein: CASSTGQGRLSTEAFF.

The chain links TRBV7-9 to TRBJ1-2, with no clear D. V was pared by 2 bases and J by 0 bases, with 7 bases between. Germline CDR1 SEHNR, CDR2 FQNEAQ (reference sequence). CDR3 length: 14 amino acids. Written as DNA, the CDR3 is TGTGCCAGCAGCTTACGCGAATCTAACTATGGCTACACCTTC. The encoded protein is CASSLRESNYGYTF.

The V gene is TRBV7-2, the J gene TRBJ1-1; TRBD1 is a possible D gene (6 bases). The germline V gene encodes CDR1 SGHTA and CDR2 FQGNSA. The CDR3 has 13 residues. With 1 base removed from V and 3 bases from J, the gap between germline ends came to 6 bases. The CDR3 region has the DNA TGTGCCAGCAGCTTAGACAGGGACACTGAAGCTTTCTTT. Its translation: CASSLDRDTEAFF.